This T cell receptor beta chain is from a study of massively parallel sequencing of T cell beta chains (dated by TCRdb to about 2009). In terms of the full investigation: Human TCR beta CDR3 diversity in peripheral blood was profiled using 5'-RACE, Illumina short-read sequencing and a dedicated short-read assembly strategy.

The sample was run on an Illumina Genome Analyzer II. After two rounds of nested PCR using TRBC1/TRBC2-specific primers, a RACE product of roughly 520 bp was obtained and then gel-purified. A TRBC-specific primer and a template-switching oligonucleotide were used to make first-strand cDNA, with the template-switching oligonucleotide providing a 5' anchor for RACE. Because the RACE amplicon was too long to sequence directly with short reads, the RACE amplicon was concatemerized by ligation and then sheared by sonication. PAGE was used to isolate a size fraction of 100 to 300 bp, and that fraction then underwent shotgun sequencing on the Illumina platform. In separate runs on an Illumina GAII, sequencing yielded 18.8 million 36-nt reads and 21.7 million 50-nt single-end reads. The paper's data handling went like this. Assembly of the 40,582,229 pooled reads was done with iSSAKE, using the parameters -m 15, -o 2 and -r 0.7. De novo CDR3 beta assemblies were seeded by reads aligning to the ends of Ensembl TRBV gene predictions that carried unmatched junctional bases. Clonotype abundance was estimated as the number of matching assembled contigs, not raw read depth. Of the assembled clonotypes, some 2,100 (5.9%) were found to have in-frame stop codons and were removed, so that some 35,000 productive clonotypes were retained. Sanger sequencing of cloned RACE products gave a few hundred unique TCR sequences, and roughly 63% of them were also found in the Illumina assembly. Clones were called with MiXCR by TCRdb after fastp trimmed the public reads at Q25, and only in-frame beta chains were retained. Each CDR3 protein appears once, grouped with its most common genes and DNA. The V and J calls and clone size are TCRdb's, not the authors'. Here the sample has fewer than 4,500 distinct CDR3 sequences; over 35% occur a single time. The ten largest clones add up to nearly 3% of the sample.

Everyone in the donor pool was aged roughly 18 to 40 years, and the pool included hundreds of males and about 180 females. From 150 to 200 liters of pooled peripheral blood, peripheral leukocyte polyA+ RNA was isolated. For starting material, the researchers used a commercial mRNA preparation made from normal human peripheral blood leukocytes pooled across 500 to 550 individuals. Paper-wide results and their limitations: Within the 31,000 or so distinct clonotypes, single-copy clonotypes accounted for over 55% of clonotypes but just roughly a fifth of assemblies. Only about 23,000 (67.4%) of the clonotypes could be assigned a unique TRBV gene. Usage of TRBV genes spanned from 0.0095% to 0.01% for TRBV17 up to roughly 25% for TRBV20-1, while TRBJ usage spanned from about 1.5% for TRBJ2-6 up to about 15% for TRBJ2-1. Since the RNA was pooled from many donors, the results capture clonotype abundance averaged across the population rather than the repertoire of any individual. The reported gene usage frequencies may have been skewed by preferential PCR amplification of some TRBV and TRBJ sequences. By subsampling, clonotype counts were shown to rise linearly with read number, indicating that sequencing depth was far from saturation. A single sequence read supported most clonotypes (about three fifths of the roughly 34,000), and this single-read support could in principle inflate apparent diversity. CDR3 beta length spanned 21 to 81 nucleotides, with a peak at 45 nucleotides.

From the cysteine through the phenylalanine, the CDR3 covers 12 amino acids. The entry retains the CDR3 DNA only, 36 bases that are in frame from base 1. Based on the germline V gene, the CDR1 and CDR2 sequences are SGHTA and FQGNSA. Trimming removed 3 bases from V and 11 bases from J, leaving 13 bases between the germline ends. This clonotype qualifies as large (0.1 to 1%). Which antigen it targets is not known. Base qualities are not at hand, and no much larger clone is one base apart. The sequenced material came from commercial RNA from peripheral blood pooled from many donors. The clonotype originates from a pool of human donors in good health; the sample was commercial RNA pooled from many donors. The rearrangement combines TRBV7-2 with TRBJ1-1, with the D gene too uncertain to name. The nucleotide sequence is TGTGCCAGCAGCTTTAAGGGTGAGGAGGCTTTCTTT. Its protein reads: CASSFKGEEAFF.